A selection of T cell receptor beta chains follows, all from one sample in a study of cytomegalovirus exposure and HLA in healthy donors. The data were produced by immunoSEQ multiplex PCR, yet TCRdb's version contains in-frame clones alone and is incomplete. Among under 200,000 clones, approximately 78% were seen once, and the ten largest hold 1% to 1.5%. The sample was PBMCs. The origin of the receptors is a woman between 25 and 40 years old in good health and CMV-seronegative. Each CDR3 is given with its conserved first and last residue. Fields, in order: V gene, J gene, D gene, clone size, CDR3 protein, CDR3 DNA. A D gene is named only where the DNA matches it firmly. Rows give clone size only sometimes, using once, few, many, or a class for an expanded clone.

v_gene: TRBV7-4; j_gene: TRBJ2-7; d_gene: -; abundance: -; CDR3aa: CASGPWYEQYF; CDR3nt: TGTGCCAGCGGGCCTTGGTACGAGCAGTACTTC
v_gene: TRBV5-1; j_gene: TRBJ2-1; d_gene: -; abundance: -; CDR3aa: CASREFVASYNEQFF; CDR3nt: TGCGCCAGCAGGGAGTTCGTGGCGTCCTACAATGAGCAGTTCTTC
v_gene: TRBV18; j_gene: TRBJ1-2; d_gene: -; abundance: few; CDR3aa: CASSPGRARDGYTF; CDR3nt: TGTGCCAGCTCACCCGGACGGGCGCGGGATGGCTACACCTTC
v_gene: TRBV6-1; j_gene: TRBJ2-1; d_gene: -; abundance: -; CDR3aa: CASIEPMRQFF; CDR3nt: TGTGCCAGCATAGAGCCGATGAGGCAGTTCTTC
v_gene: TRBV19; j_gene: TRBJ1-2; d_gene: -; abundance: -; CDR3aa: CASSAFTFPHGYTF; CDR3nt: TGTGCCAGTAGTGCCTTCACATTCCCCCATGGCTACACCTTC
v_gene: TRBV18; j_gene: TRBJ1-6; d_gene: -; abundance: few; CDR3aa: CASSPSNSNNSPLHF; CDR3nt: TGTGCCAGCTCACCAAGCAACAGTAATAATTCACCCCTCCACTTT
v_gene: TRBV18; j_gene: TRBJ1-1; d_gene: -; abundance: -; CDR3aa: CASSPPSRGTEAFF; CDR3nt: TGTGCCAGCTCACCACCTTCACGGGGCACTGAAGCTTTCTTT
v_gene: TRBV7-2; j_gene: TRBJ2-3; d_gene: TRBD1; abundance: -; CDR3aa: CASSRLGGQSTDTQYF; CDR3nt: TGTGCCAGCAGCCGCCTTGGGGGACAGAGCACAGATACGCAGTATTTT
v_gene: TRBV6-1; j_gene: TRBJ2-2; d_gene: TRBD2; abundance: -; CDR3aa: CASSDKSMSGVITGELFF; CDR3nt: TGTGCCAGCAGTGATAAATCTATGAGCGGGGTTATAACCGGGGAGCTGTTTTTT
v_gene: TRBV28; j_gene: TRBJ2-4; d_gene: -; abundance: -; CDR3aa: CALGTIKNIQYF; CDR3nt: TGTGCTTTAGGGACAATCAAAAACATTCAGTACTTC
v_gene: TRBV7-2; j_gene: TRBJ1-5; d_gene: -; abundance: -; CDR3aa: CASSLKYSNQPQHF; CDR3nt: TGTGCCAGCAGCTTAAAATATAGCAATCAGCCCCAGCATTTT
v_gene: TRBV27; j_gene: TRBJ2-7; d_gene: -; abundance: -; CDR3aa: CASSSPGGDGYEQYF; CDR3nt: TGTGCCAGCAGTTCGCCCGGGGGAGACGGCTACGAGCAGTACTTC
v_gene: TRBV6-5; j_gene: TRBJ1-4; d_gene: -; abundance: -; CDR3aa: CASSALRSLNEKLFF; CDR3nt: TGTGCCAGCAGTGCCCTCAGGTCACTTAATGAAAAACTGTTTTTT
v_gene: TRBV6-6; j_gene: TRBJ2-7; d_gene: -; abundance: -; CDR3aa: CASSPPGAEQYF; CDR3nt: TGTGCCAGCAGCCCCCCAGGCGCGGAGCAGTACTTC
v_gene: TRBV4-1; j_gene: TRBJ1-5; d_gene: -; abundance: -; CDR3aa: CARPSERYQPQHF; CDR3nt: TGCGCCAGGCCGAGCGAGCGGTATCAGCCCCAGCATTTT
v_gene: TRBV6-1; j_gene: TRBJ1-2; d_gene: TRBD1; abundance: many; CDR3aa: CASSDWTGPNYGYTF; CDR3nt: TGTGCCAGCAGTGACTGGACAGGGCCTAACTATGGCTACACCTTC
v_gene: TRBV30; j_gene: TRBJ2-1; d_gene: TRBD2; abundance: -; CDR3aa: CAWTPPRGLAGDREQFF; CDR3nt: TGTGCCTGGACCCCCCCCCGCGGACTAGCGGGAGATCGGGAGCAGTTCTTC
v_gene: TRBV5-6; j_gene: TRBJ2-1; d_gene: TRBD2; abundance: -; CDR3aa: CASSLALDQSGIYNEQFF; CDR3nt: TGTGCCAGCAGCTTGGCCCTCGATCAGAGCGGGATCTACAATGAGCAGTTCTTC
v_gene: TRBV6-1; j_gene: TRBJ2-1; d_gene: -; abundance: -; CDR3aa: CASSYGNEQFF; CDR3nt: TGTGCCAGCAGTTACGGCAATGAGCAGTTCTTC
v_gene: TRBV9; j_gene: TRBJ1-4; d_gene: TRBD1; abundance: few; CDR3aa: CASSPQGQGSGGEKLFF; CDR3nt: TGTGCCAGCAGCCCTCAGGGACAGGGTTCTGGAGGTGAAAAACTGTTTTTT